This record covers a single TCR beta chain. Original methodology: Researchers report that nucleated cell counts were estimated from reference gene primer amplification. Libraries were prepared by immunoSEQ multiplex PCR; TCRdb keeps only in-frame clonotypes and omits some of them. Clone size and the V and J calls come from that table; the DNA yielded D and trimming. The table includes roughly 150,000 clones, roughly 88% detected once. The data derive from a study of blood T cell repertoires in COVID-19. This CDR3 has 16 residues. The germline gives CDR1 SGHTA, CDR2 FQGNSA. The V and J ends lost 5 bases and 4 bases, in that order; junction bases with no gene match: 6.

The chain employs TRBV7-2 and TRBJ2-3; 13 positions match TRBD2. Sequenced: PBMCs or T cells enriched from blood (not recorded which). The TCR originated in a man aged 65 to 79 who had been exposed to COVID-19. Written as DNA, the CDR3 is TGTGCCAGCAGCGGCGGGACTAGCGGGATGGCAGATACGCAGTATTTT. Translation gives CASSGGTSGMADTQYF.